This note documents a single T cell receptor (beta chain) sequence. The antigen remains unidentified. This sample was taken from a study of beta chain features in type 1 diabetes. The study, taken as a whole, reports: The study found fewer insertions and more deletions at VDJ junctions in type 1 diabetes patients. TCRB repertoires of naive, central memory and Treg cells appeared more similar among patients than among healthy donors. In every one of the four CD4+ subsets, TCRB CDR3s were moderately but significantly shorter in Type 1 diabetes patients.

Sequenced material consisted of expressed TCRB transcripts (all of the isolated RNA was reverse transcribed). The average read count of naive, central memory and regulatory T cell samples was about 3.57 million. The assay was immunoSEQ multiplex PCR, and TCRdb's table has in-frame clones only and misses some. Among 55,000 to 85,000 clones listed, roughly half were seen once. Germline CDR1 SQVTM, CDR2 ANQGSEA. V was shortened by 3 bases and J by 7 bases, with 10 bases between the two germline ends. The CDR3 is made up of 12 amino acids. The chain joins TRBV29-1 to TRBJ2-1; D not resolved. The receptor was isolated from a man under 40 with type 1 diabetes. The material sequenced was central memory CD4+ T cells from blood. Here the CDR3 DNA reads TGCAGCGTTGACTCCCTAGGTAATGAGCAGTTCTTC. Its translation is CSVDSLGNEQFF.